The 18 T cell receptor beta chains listed next were all sequenced from one sample in a study of memory CD4+ T cells and cytomegalovirus serostatus. Single viable CD3+CD4+CD8-CD45RO+ cells were sorted as the memory CD4+ T cells. Sequencing used immunoSEQ multiplex PCR; TCRdb keeps in-frame clones, though not all of them. The sample holds 50,000 to 75,000 clones, 82% seen once. Sequenced sample: memory CD4+ T cells from blood. All receptors come from an adult in good health and CMV-seronegative.

The chain recombines TRBV12-5 with TRBJ2-2; 10 bases line up with TRBD1. Germline V CDR1 and CDR2: LGHNT, FRNRAP. V dropped 7 bases and J dropped 4; count of bases not matched to a gene: 6. The CDR3 is 15 amino acids. CDR3 sequence: CASAPGQGFTGELFF. The CDR3 DNA is TGTGCTAGTGCCCCGGGACAGGGGTTCACCGGGGAGCTGTTTTTT. The full variable domain, its missing parts supplied by reference TRBV12-5 and TRBJ2-2, is DARVTQTPRHKVTEMGQEVTMRCQPILGHNTVFWYRQTMMQGLELLAYFRNRAPLDDSGMPKDRFSAEMPDATLATLKIQPSEPRDSAVYFCASAPGQGFTGELFFGEGSRLTVL.

The V gene is TRBV27, the J gene TRBJ2-7; D gene ambiguous. CDR1 is MNHEY, CDR2 SMNVEV, per germline (reference sequence). The CDR3 is 15 residues long. The V and J ends lost 5 bases and 0 bases respectively, with 14 bases between them. CDR3: CASSARPDRSYEQYF. The DNA of the CDR3 is TGTGCCAGCAGTGCACGACCGGACCGCTCCTACGAGCAGTACTTC.

The table lists this clone with a few counts. V and J are TRBV6-4 and TRBJ1-3; 8 nucleotides match TRBD1. J gave up 4 bases and V 0 bases, and 8 bases lay outside the gene matches. This CDR3 spans 17 amino acids. Germline loops: CDR1 MRHNA, CDR2 SNTAGT. CDR3 sequence reads: CASSDSGRQGSGNTIYF. For the CDR3, the DNA is TGTGCCAGCAGTGACTCGGGGAGACAGGGGTCCGGAAACACCATATATTTT.

The chain couples TRBV6-6 to TRBJ2-3; maybe TRBD1 (6 bases). The CDR3 spans 13 residues. Germline V gene lookup returns CDR1 MNHNY and CDR2 SVGAGI (reference sequence). Trimming took 4 bases from V and 8 from J, leaving 13 bases between them. The CDR3: CASSSPQGGTQYF. The DNA for the CDR3 is TGTGCCAGCAGTTCTCCACAGGGCGGTACGCAGTATTTT.

This clone has only one observation. The chain recombines TRBV9 with TRBJ2-2; D possibly matches TRBD1 or TRBD2 (5 bases each). In germline, CDR1 is SGDLS, CDR2 YYNGEE. Trimming removed 2 bases at V and 5 bases at J, with 19 bases between. The length of the CDR3 is 17 residues. The CDR3 loop is CASSVDFLGEGTGELFF. CDR3 DNA: TGTGCCAGCAGCGTGGACTTTTTAGGGGAAGGTACCGGGGAGCTGTTTTTT. Using reference TRBV9 and TRBJ2-2 for the parts outside the CDR3, the full variable domain is DSGVTQTPKHLITATGQRVTLRCSPRSGDLSVYWYQQSLDQGLQFLIQYYNGEERAKGNILERFSAQQFPDLHSELNLSSLELGDSALYFCASSVDFLGEGTGELFFGEGSRLTVL.

The rearrangement joins TRBV18 to TRBJ1-1; D remains ambiguous. The CDR3 spans 13 residues. The germline V gene has CDR1 KGHSH and CDR2 LQKENI. V was trimmed by 8 bases and J by 1 base, leaving 11 bases between them. The CDR3 nucleotides read TGTGCCAGCCTCCAGACTTCGAACACTGAAGCTTTCTTT. Its translation is CASLQTSNTEAFF.

V is TRBV5-1 and J is TRBJ1-1; no clear D gene. Trimming left V 0 bases short and J 0 bases short, with 6 bases between. There are 14 residues in the CDR3. Germline CDR1 reads SGHRS; CDR2 reads YFSETQ. The CDR3 DNA is TGCGCCAGCAGCTTGGTTAAGATGAACACTGAAGCTTTCTTT. As protein: CASSLVKMNTEAFF.

J is TRBJ2-7 and V is TRBV6-6; TRBD1 agrees at 7 bases. The length of the CDR3 is 15 residues. In germline, CDR1 is MNHNY, CDR2 SVGAGI (reference sequence). With 2 bases clipped from V and 3 bases from J, the junction kept 7 bases outside the gene matches. The CDR3 sequence is CASSYRDRGIYEQYF. The DNA for the CDR3 is TGTGCCAGCAGTTACCGGGACAGAGGGATCTACGAGCAGTACTTC.

The genes are TRBV4-1 and TRBJ2-2, with 7 bases identical to TRBD2. With 3 bases clipped from V and 8 bases from J, the junction kept 6 bases outside the gene matches. CDR1 is MGHRA and CDR2 is YSYEKL in the germline V gene. This CDR3 region has 14 residues. CDR3 region: CASSQGDYPGELFF. CDR3 nucleotide sequence: TGCGCCAGCAGCCAGGGGGACTACCCGGGGGAGCTGTTTTTT.

The V and J genes are TRBV7-3 and TRBJ1-1, with 8 bases matching TRBD1. CDR1 is SGHTA and CDR2 is FQGTGA in the germline V gene. With 5 bases clipped from V and 1 base from J, the junction kept 3 bases outside the gene matches. The CDR3 covers 14 residues. In nucleotides, the CDR3 is TGTGCCAGCAGCGCGGACAGGGCGAACACTGAAGCTTTCTTT. Amino acids: CASSADRANTEAFF.

The genes are TRBV6-1 and TRBJ1-2; D is uncertain. There are 17 residues in the CDR3. The V end was cut by 1 base, the J end by 0 bases, with 15 bases between. Germline-derived CDR1 and CDR2 are MNHNS and SASEGT. The CDR3 loop reads CASSEESFRWSNYGYTF. The CDR3 bases are TGTGCCAGCAGTGAAGAGAGTTTTCGGTGGTCTAACTATGGCTACACCTTC.

V is TRBV19 and J is TRBJ2-1, with D unclear. Germline-derived CDR1 and CDR2 are LNHDA and SQIVND (reference sequence). This CDR3 is 15 amino acids long. Deletions cut 0 bases from V and 2 bases from J, with 8 bases between. The CDR3 DNA sequence: TGTGCCAGTAGTATAGAAGGTCATACCTACAATGAGCAGTTCTTC. Protein sequence: CASSIEGHTYNEQFF.

This sequence joins TRBV6-1 and TRBJ1-3, with D tentatively TRBD1 (5 bases). Germline CDR1 and CDR2: MNHNS and SASEGT. V gave up 6 bases and J gave up 0 bases, with 12 bases separating them. There are 15 residues in the CDR3. The CDR3 sequence: CASSRDHDSGNTIYF. In DNA form, the CDR3 reads TGTGCCAGCAGCCGGGACCACGACTCTGGAAACACCATATATTTT.

The chain employs TRBV9 and TRBJ2-1, with TRBD2 identical over 14 bases. CDR1 and CDR2 (germline): SGDLS, YYNGEE. The CDR3 runs 19 residues. Trimming removed 0 bases from V and 6 bases from J; junction bases left unmatched: 11. CDR3 sequence: CASSVDSGTSGRFFNEQFF. The CDR3 DNA follows: TGTGCCAGCAGCGTAGATTCCGGGACTAGCGGGAGATTTTTCAATGAGCAGTTCTTC.

The chain uses TRBV5-1 and TRBJ1-2; D is perhaps TRBD1 (5 bases). Trimming stripped 7 bases from V and 4 bases from J, with 17 bases between. The CDR3 length is 14 residues. Germline V gene sequence: CDR1 SGHRS, CDR2 YFSETQ. The CDR3 sequence: CASAGGDGFYGYTF. In DNA form, the CDR3 reads TGCGCCAGCGCGGGCGGGGACGGATTCTATGGCTACACCTTC.

The rearrangement joins TRBV5-1 to TRBJ1-1; a weak D match, TRBD1 (5 bases). Looked up from germline, CDR1 is SGHRS and CDR2 is YFSETQ. The CDR3 is 14 residues long. V lost 4 bases and J lost 5, with 15 bases in between. CDR3 DNA sequence: TGCGCCAGCAGCGGCGGGACCTGGAAGACTGAAGCTTTCTTT. Translating gives CASSGGTWKTEAFF.

V is TRBV5-5 and J is TRBJ2-3; TRBD2 agrees at 10 bases. Germline CDR1 SGHKS, CDR2 YYEKEE (reference sequence). CDR3 length: 18 amino acids. J lost 2 bases, V lost 3 bases, and 12 bases had no gene match. CDR3 sequence: CASSSGGFGTSDTDTQYF. The CDR3 DNA reads TGTGCCAGCAGCTCCGGAGGGTTTGGGACTAGCGACACAGATACGCAGTATTTT.

This clone turned up a few times. The chain has TRBV6-1 and TRBJ2-5, with TRBD1 identical over 9 bases. The CDR3 contains 13 residues. J gave up 5 bases and V 5 bases, and 3 bases lay outside the gene matches. The germline CDR1 and CDR2 sequences are MNHNS and SASEGT. Here the CDR3 reads CASSRDRDETQYF. For the CDR3, the DNA is TGTGCCAGCAGTAGGGACAGGGACGAGACCCAGTACTTC.